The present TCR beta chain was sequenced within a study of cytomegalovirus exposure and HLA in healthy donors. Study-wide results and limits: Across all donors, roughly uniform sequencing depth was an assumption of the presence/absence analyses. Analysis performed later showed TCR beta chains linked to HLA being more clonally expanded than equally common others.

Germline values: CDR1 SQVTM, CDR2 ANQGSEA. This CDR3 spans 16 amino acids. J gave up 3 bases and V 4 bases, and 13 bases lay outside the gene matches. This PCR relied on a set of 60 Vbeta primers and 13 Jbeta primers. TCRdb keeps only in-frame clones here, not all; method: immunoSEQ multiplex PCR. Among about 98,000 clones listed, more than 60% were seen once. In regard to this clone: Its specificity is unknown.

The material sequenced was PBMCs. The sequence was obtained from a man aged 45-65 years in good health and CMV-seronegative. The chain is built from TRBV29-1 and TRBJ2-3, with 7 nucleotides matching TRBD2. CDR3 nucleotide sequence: TGCAGCGTTGGGGGACTTTCGAGCGGGGAGACAGATACGCAGTATTTT. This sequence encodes CSVGGLSSGETDTQYF.